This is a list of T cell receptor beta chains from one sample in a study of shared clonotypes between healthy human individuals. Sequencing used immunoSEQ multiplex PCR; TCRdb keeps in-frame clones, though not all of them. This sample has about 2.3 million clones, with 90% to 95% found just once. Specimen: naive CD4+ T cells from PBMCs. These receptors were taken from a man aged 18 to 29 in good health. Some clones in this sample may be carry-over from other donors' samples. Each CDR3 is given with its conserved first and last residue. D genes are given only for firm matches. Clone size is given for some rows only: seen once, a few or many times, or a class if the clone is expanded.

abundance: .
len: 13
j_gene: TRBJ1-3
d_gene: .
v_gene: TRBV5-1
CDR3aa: CASSLAGGNTIYF
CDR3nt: TGCGCCAGCAGCTTGGCGGGTGGAAACACCATATATTTT

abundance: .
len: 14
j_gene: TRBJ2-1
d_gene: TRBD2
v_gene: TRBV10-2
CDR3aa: CASKLAGVGNEQFF
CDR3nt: TGCGCCAGCAAACTAGCGGGAGTAGGAAATGAGCAGTTCTTC

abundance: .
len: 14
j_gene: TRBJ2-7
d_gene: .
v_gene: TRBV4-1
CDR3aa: CASSREERVYEQYF
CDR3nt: TGCGCCAGCAGCCGTGAGGAACGGGTCTACGAGCAGTACTTC

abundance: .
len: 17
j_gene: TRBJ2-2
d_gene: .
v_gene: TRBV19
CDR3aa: CASSRGSGLYPTGELFF
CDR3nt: TGTGCCAGTAGTAGGGGGTCTGGGCTATACCCCACCGGGGAGCTGTTTTTT

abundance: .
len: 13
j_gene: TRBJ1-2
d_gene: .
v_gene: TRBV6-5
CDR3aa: CAIMDATNYGYTF
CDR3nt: TGTGCCATAATGGACGCAACTAACTATGGCTACACCTTC

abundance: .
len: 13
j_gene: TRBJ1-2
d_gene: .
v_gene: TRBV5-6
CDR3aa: CASSFDGYYGYTF
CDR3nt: TGTGCCAGCAGCTTTGACGGGTACTATGGCTACACCTTC

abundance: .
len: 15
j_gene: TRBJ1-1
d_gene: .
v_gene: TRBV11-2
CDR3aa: CASSLGPGRGVGAFF
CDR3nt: TGTGCCAGCAGCTTAGGTCCGGGCCGGGGAGTTGGAGCTTTCTTT

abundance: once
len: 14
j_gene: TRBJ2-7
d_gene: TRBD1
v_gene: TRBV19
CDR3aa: CASSMRQGAYEQYF
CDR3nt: TGTGCCAGTAGTATGCGACAGGGGGCTTACGAGCAGTACTTC

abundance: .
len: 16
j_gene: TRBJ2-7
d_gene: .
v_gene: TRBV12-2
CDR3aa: CASRLACEGGGDEQYF
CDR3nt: TGTGCAAGTCGCTTAGCGTGTGAAGGGGGAGGCGACGAGCAGTACTTC

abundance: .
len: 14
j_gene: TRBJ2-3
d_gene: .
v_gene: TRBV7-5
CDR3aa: CVRSLPRGKDTQYF
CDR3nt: TGTGTCAGAAGCTTACCTAGGGGAAAAGATACGCAGTATTTT

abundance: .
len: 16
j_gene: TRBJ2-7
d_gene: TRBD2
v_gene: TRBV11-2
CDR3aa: CASSLPSGSLAYEQYF
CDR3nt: TGTGCCAGCAGCTTACCTAGCGGGAGTTTGGCCTACGAGCAGTACTTC

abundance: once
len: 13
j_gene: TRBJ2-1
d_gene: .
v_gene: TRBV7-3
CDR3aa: CASSPPGTDEQFF
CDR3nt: TGTGCCAGCAGCCCGCCGGGGACGGATGAGCAGTTCTTC

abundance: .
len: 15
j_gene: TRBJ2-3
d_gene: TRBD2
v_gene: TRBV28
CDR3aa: CASSNAGTSSDTQYF
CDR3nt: TGTGCCAGCAGTAATGCCGGGACTAGTTCAGATACGCAGTATTTT

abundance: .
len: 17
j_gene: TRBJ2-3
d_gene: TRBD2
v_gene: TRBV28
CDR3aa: CASSLWFLAGIKDTQYF
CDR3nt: TGTGCCAGCAGTTTATGGTTCCTAGCGGGTATTAAGGATACGCAGTATTTT

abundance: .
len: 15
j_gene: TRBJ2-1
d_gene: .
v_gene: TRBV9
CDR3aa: CASSLRDTLYNEQFF
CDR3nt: TGTGCCAGCAGCCTCCGGGACACCCTCTACAATGAGCAGTTCTTC

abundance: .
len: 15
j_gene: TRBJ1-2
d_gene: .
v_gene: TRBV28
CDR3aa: CASSWGTETNYGYTF
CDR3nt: TGTGCCAGCAGTTGGGGGACGGAGACAAACTATGGCTACACCTTC

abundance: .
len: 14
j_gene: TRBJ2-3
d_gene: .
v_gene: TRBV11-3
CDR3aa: CASSNDPSTDTQYF
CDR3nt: TGTGCCAGCAGCAACGACCCTAGCACAGATACGCAGTATTTT

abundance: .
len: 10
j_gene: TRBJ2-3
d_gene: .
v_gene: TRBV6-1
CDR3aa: CASSRDTQYF
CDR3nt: TGTGCCAGCAGTAGGGATACGCAGTATTTT

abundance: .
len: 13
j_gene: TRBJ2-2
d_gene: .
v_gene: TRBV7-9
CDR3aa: CASSGAVERELFF
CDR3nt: TGTGCCAGCAGCGGTGCGGTTGAACGGGAGCTGTTTTTT

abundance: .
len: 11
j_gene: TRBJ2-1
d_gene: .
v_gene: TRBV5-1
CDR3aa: CASSFSSEQFF
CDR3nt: TGCGCCAGCAGCTTTAGCAGCGAGCAGTTCTTC

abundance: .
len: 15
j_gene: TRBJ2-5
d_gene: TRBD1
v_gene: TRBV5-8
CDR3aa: CASSLMGDRGVTQYF
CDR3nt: TGTGCCAGCAGCTTGATGGGGGACAGGGGAGTGACCCAGTACTTC

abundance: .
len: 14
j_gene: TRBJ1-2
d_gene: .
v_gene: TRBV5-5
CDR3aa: CASSLVEGTYGYTF
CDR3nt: TGTGCCAGCAGCTTGGTAGAAGGGACCTATGGCTACACCTTC

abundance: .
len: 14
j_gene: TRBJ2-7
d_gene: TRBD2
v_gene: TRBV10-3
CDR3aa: CAISEGREEAEQYF
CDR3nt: TGTGCCATCAGTGAAGGGCGGGAGGAGGCCGAGCAGTACTTC

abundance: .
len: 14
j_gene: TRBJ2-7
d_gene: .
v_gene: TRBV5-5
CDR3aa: CASSHRYLFDEQYF
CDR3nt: TGTGCCAGCAGCCACCGGTATCTGTTCGACGAGCAGTACTTC

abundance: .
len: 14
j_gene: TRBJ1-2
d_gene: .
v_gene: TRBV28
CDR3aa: CASSTLTRWEGYTF
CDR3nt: TGTGCCAGCAGCACACTGACACGGTGGGAAGGCTACACCTTC

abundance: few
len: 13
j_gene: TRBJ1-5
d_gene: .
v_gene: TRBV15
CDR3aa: CATGENSNQPQHF
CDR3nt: TGTGCCACAGGCGAGAATAGCAATCAGCCCCAGCATTTT

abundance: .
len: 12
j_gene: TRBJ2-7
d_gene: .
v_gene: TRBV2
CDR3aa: CASSIQGYEQYF
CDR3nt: TGTGCCAGCAGTATACAGGGATACGAGCAGTACTTC

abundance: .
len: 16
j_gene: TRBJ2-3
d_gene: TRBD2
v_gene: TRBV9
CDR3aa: CASSVGGGASTDTQYF
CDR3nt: TGTGCCAGCAGCGTAGGGGGAGGGGCTAGCACAGATACGCAGTATTTT

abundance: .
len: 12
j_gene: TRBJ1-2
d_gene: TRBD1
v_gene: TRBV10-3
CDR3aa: CAIRAEQGIYTF
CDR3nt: TGTGCCATCAGAGCTGAACAGGGGATCTACACCTTC

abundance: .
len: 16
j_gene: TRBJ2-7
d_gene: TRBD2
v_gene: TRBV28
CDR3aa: CASSFWLAGGGHEQYF
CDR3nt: TGTGCCAGCAGTTTCTGGCTAGCGGGAGGGGGACACGAGCAGTACTTC

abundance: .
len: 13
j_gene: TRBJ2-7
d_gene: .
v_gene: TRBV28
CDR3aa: CASMAGRTYEQYF
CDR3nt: TGTGCCAGCATGGCGGGACGTACCTACGAGCAGTACTTC

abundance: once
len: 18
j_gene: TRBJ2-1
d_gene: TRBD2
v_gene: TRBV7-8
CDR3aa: CASSSPSRLAGRYNEQFF
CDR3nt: TGTGCCAGCAGCTCCCCCAGCAGACTAGCGGGGAGGTACAATGAGCAGTTCTTC

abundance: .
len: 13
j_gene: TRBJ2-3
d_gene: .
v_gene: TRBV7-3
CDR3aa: CASSWRGADTQYF
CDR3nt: TGTGCCAGCAGCTGGAGGGGGGCAGATACGCAGTATTTT

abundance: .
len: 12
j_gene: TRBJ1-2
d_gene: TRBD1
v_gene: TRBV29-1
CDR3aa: CSVGQGLGGYTF
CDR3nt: TGCAGCGTGGGACAGGGTTTGGGCGGCTACACCTTC

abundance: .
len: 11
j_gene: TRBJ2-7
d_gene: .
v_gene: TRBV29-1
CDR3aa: CSVTKYYEQYF
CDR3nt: TGCAGCGTCACAAAATACTACGAGCAGTACTTC

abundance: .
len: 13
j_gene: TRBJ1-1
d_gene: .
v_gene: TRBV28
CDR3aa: CASSLPINTEAFF
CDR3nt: TGTGCCAGCAGTTTACCCATCAACACTGAAGCTTTCTTT

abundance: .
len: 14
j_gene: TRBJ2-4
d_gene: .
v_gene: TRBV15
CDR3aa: CATSRVGAGTIQYF
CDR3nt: TGTGCCACCAGCAGAGTGGGGGCCGGTACCATTCAGTACTTC

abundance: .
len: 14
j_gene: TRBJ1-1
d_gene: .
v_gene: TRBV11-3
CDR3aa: CASNRWGGNTEAFF
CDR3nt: TGTGCCAGCAATAGGTGGGGGGGTAACACTGAAGCTTTCTTT

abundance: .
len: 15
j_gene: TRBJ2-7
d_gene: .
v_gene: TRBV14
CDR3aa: CASRTGSQYTYEQYF
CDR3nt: TGTGCCAGCCGAACGGGATCTCAGTATACCTACGAGCAGTACTTC

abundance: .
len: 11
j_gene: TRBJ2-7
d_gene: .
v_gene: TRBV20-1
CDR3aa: CSAPTTYEQYF
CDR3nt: TGCAGTGCTCCCACTACCTACGAGCAGTACTTC

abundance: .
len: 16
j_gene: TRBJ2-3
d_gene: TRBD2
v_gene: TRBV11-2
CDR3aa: CASSWAGTSGADTQYF
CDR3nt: TGTGCCAGCAGCTGGGCCGGGACTAGCGGGGCAGATACGCAGTATTTT

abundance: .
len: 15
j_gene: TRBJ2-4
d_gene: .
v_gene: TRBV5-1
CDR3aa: CASSLDGPKGNIQYF
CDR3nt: TGCGCCAGCAGCCTGGACGGACCTAAGGGAAACATTCAGTACTTC

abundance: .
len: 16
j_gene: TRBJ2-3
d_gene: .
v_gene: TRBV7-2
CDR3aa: CASSLESGLTTDTQYF
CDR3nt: TGTGCCAGCAGCTTAGAGTCTGGACTAACCACAGATACGCAGTATTTT

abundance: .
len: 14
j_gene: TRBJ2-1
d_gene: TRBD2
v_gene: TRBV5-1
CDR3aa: CASSFVAGGGEQFF
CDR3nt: TGCGCCAGCAGCTTCGTAGCGGGAGGGGGTGAGCAGTTCTTC

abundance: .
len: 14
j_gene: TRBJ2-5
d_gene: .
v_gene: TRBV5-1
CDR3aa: CASSLEPDRETQYF
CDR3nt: TGCGCCAGCAGCTTGGAGCCCGACAGGGAGACCCAGTACTTC

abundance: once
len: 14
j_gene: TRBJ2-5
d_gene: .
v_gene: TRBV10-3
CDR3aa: CAISATGTQETQYF
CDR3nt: TGTGCCATCAGTGCTACAGGGACCCAAGAGACCCAGTACTTC

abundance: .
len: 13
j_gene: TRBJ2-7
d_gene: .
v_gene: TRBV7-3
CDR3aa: CASSLVAGHEQYF
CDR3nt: TGTGCCAGCAGCTTAGTGGCAGGCCACGAGCAGTACTTC